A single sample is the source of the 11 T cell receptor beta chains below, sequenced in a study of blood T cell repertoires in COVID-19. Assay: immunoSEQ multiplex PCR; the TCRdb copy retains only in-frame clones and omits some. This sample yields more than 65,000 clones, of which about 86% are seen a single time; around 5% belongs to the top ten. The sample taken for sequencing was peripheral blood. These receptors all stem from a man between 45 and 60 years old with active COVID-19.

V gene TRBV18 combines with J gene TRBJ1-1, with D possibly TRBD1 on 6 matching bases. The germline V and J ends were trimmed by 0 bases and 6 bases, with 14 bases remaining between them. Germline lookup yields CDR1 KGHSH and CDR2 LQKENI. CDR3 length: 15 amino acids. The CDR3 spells CASSPPGGDLSEAFF. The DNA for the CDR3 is TGTGCCAGCTCACCACCAGGGGGGGATCTCTCTGAAGCTTTCTTT.

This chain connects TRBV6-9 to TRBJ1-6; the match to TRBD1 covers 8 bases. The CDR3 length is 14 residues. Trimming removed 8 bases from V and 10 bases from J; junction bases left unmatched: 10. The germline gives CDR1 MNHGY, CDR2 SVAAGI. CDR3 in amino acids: CASVRGQGLSPLHF. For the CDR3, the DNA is TGTGCCAGCGTCAGGGGGCAGGGGCTCTCACCCCTCCACTTT.

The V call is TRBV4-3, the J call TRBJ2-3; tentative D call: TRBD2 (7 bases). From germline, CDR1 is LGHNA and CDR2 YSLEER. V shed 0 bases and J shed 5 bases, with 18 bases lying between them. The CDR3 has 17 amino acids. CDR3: CASSQDRGGGPGDTQYF. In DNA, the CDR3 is TGCGCCAGCAGCCAAGATAGGGGGGGAGGGCCGGGAGATACGCAGTATTTT.

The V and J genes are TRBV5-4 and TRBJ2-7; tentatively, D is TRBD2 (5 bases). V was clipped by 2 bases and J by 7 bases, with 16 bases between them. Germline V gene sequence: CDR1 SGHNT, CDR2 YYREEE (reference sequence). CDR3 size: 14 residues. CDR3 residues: CASSFSTRTGEQYF. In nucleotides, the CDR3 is TGTGCCAGCAGCTTTTCGACCCGCACGGGGGAGCAGTACTTC.

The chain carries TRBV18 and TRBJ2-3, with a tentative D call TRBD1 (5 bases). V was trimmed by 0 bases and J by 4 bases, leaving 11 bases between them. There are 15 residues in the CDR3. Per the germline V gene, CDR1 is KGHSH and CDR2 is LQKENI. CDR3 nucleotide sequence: TGTGCCAGCTCACCACCGTCAGGGTCCGCAGATACGCAGTATTTT. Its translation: CASSPPSGSADTQYF.

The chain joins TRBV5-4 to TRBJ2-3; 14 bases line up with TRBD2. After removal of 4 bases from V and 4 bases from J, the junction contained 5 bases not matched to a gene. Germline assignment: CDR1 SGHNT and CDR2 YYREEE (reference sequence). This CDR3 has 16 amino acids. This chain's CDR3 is CASSMTSGGDADTQYF. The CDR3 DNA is TGTGCCAGCAGCATGACTAGCGGGGGGGACGCAGATACGCAGTATTTT. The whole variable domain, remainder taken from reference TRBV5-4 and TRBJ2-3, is ETGVTQSPTHLIKTRGQQVTLRCSSQSGHNTVSWYQQALGQGPQFIFQYYREEENGRGNFPPRFSGLQFPNYSSELNVNALELDDSALYLCASSMTSGGDADTQYFGPGTRLTVL.

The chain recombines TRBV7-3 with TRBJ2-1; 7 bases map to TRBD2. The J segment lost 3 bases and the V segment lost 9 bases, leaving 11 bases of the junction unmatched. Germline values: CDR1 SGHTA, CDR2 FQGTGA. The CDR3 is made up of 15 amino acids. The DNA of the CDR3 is TGTGCCAGTTCAGCCCCGGGGGGAAACTACAATGAGCAGTTCTTC. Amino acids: CASSAPGGNYNEQFF.

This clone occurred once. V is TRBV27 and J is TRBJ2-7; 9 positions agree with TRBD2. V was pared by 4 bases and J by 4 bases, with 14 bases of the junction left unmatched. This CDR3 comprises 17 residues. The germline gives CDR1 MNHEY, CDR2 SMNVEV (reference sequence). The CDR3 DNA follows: TGTGCCAGCAGTTCCACGGGAGGGAGACTAGCGGCGTACGAGCAGTACTTC. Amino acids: CASSSTGGRLAAYEQYF.

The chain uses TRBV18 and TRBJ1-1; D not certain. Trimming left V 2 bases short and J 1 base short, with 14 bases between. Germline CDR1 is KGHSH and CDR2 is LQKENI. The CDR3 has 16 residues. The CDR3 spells CASSPRAIMRNTEAFF. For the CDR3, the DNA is TGTGCCAGCTCACCAAGAGCAATAATGCGGAACACTGAAGCTTTCTTT.

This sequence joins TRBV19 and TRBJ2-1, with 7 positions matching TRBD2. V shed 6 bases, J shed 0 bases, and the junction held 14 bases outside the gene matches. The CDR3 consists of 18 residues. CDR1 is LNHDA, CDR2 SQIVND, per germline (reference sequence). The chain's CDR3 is CASSHGRPQPISYNEQFF. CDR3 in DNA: TGTGCCAGTAGCCACGGGAGGCCCCAGCCCATCTCCTACAATGAGCAGTTCTTC.

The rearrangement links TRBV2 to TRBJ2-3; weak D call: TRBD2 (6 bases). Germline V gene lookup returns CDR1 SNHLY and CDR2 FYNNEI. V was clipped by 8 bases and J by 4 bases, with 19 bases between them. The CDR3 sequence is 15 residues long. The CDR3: CASLLGTPRSDTQYF. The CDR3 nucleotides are TGTGCCAGCCTCCTGGGGACTCCCCGATCAGATACGCAGTATTTT.